This is a list of T cell receptor beta chains from one sample in a study of OX40 agonist ivuxolimab in advanced cancers. The table came from immunoSEQ multiplex PCR; TCRdb's copy has only in-frame clones and leaves some out. The table lists tens of thousands of clones, around 80% of them singletons. Source: CD4+ or CD8+ T cells sorted from blood, taken in a trial of the OX40 agonist ivuxolimab. Receptor source: an adult with an advanced solid tumor such as melanoma, head and neck, liver or kidney cancer. Each CDR3 is given with its conserved first and last residue. Fields, in order: D gene, V gene, clone size, J gene, CDR3 protein, CDR3 DNA. A D gene is named only where the DNA matches it firmly. Rows may omit the clone size; those that give it use once, few, many or a size class.

D gene: .; V gene: TRBV2; clone size: .; J gene: TRBJ1-5; CDR3 protein: CASSLRGTVGIQPQHF; CDR3 DNA: TGTGCCAGCAGTCTTAGAGGGACGGTGGGAATTCAGCCCCAGCATTTT
D gene: .; V gene: TRBV27; clone size: .; J gene: TRBJ2-7; CDR3 protein: CASSIDPSGSTYEQYF; CDR3 DNA: TGTGCCAGCAGTATCGACCCTTCAGGGTCAACCTACGAGCAGTACTTC
D gene: TRBD2; V gene: TRBV2; clone size: once; J gene: TRBJ2-7; CDR3 protein: CASSEERLAGGTYEQYF; CDR3 DNA: TGTGCCAGCAGTGAAGAGCGACTAGCGGGAGGGACCTACGAGCAGTACTTC
D gene: .; V gene: TRBV6-6; clone size: .; J gene: TRBJ2-1; CDR3 protein: CASSYGGNEQFF; CDR3 DNA: TGTGCCAGCAGTTACGGGGGGAATGAGCAGTTCTTC
D gene: .; V gene: TRBV7-9; clone size: .; J gene: TRBJ2-7; CDR3 protein: CASSTDRNEQYF; CDR3 DNA: TGTGCCAGCAGCACGGACAGAAACGAGCAGTACTTC
D gene: .; V gene: TRBV7-5; clone size: once; J gene: TRBJ2-7; CDR3 protein: CARPGTSRYEQYF; CDR3 DNA: TGTGCCAGGCCCGGGACTAGTCGCTACGAGCAGTACTTC
D gene: .; V gene: TRBV28; clone size: .; J gene: TRBJ2-7; CDR3 protein: CASSFFAYEQYF; CDR3 DNA: TGTGCCAGCAGTTTTTTTGCCTACGAGCAGTACTTC
D gene: TRBD2; V gene: TRBV7-9; clone size: once; J gene: TRBJ2-1; CDR3 protein: CASSSRSQGNSGGPNEQFF; CDR3 DNA: TGTGCCAGCAGTTCCAGGTCGCAGGGGAATAGCGGGGGCCCCAATGAGCAGTTCTTC
D gene: .; V gene: TRBV7-9; clone size: .; J gene: TRBJ2-2; CDR3 protein: CASSLLNTGELFF; CDR3 DNA: TGTGCCAGCAGCTTACTGAACACCGGGGAGCTGTTTTTT
D gene: TRBD2; V gene: TRBV5-4; clone size: .; J gene: TRBJ2-5; CDR3 protein: CASSVRTSGRKTQYF; CDR3 DNA: TGTGCCAGCAGCGTTCGGACTAGCGGGAGGAAAACCCAGTACTTC
D gene: TRBD1; V gene: TRBV19; clone size: .; J gene: TRBJ2-1; CDR3 protein: CASSIRQGYEQFF; CDR3 DNA: TGTGCCAGTAGTATCAGACAGGGGTATGAGCAGTTCTTC
D gene: .; V gene: TRBV15; clone size: .; J gene: TRBJ2-1; CDR3 protein: CATSSRQGVYNEQFF; CDR3 DNA: TGTGCCACCAGCAGCAGGCAGGGAGTTTACAATGAGCAGTTCTTC
D gene: .; V gene: TRBV29-1; clone size: .; J gene: TRBJ1-1; CDR3 protein: CSVSDSLEAFF; CDR3 DNA: TGCAGCGTTAGTGACAGCCTAGAAGCTTTCTTT
D gene: .; V gene: TRBV27; clone size: .; J gene: TRBJ2-3; CDR3 protein: CASSPRVLAQSTDTQYF; CDR3 DNA: TGTGCCAGCAGCCCCCGCGTCCTGGCACAAAGCACAGATACGCAGTATTTT
D gene: .; V gene: TRBV2; clone size: .; J gene: TRBJ2-5; CDR3 protein: CASSEQGVQETQYF; CDR3 DNA: TGTGCCAGCAGTGAACAGGGCGTCCAAGAGACCCAGTACTTC
D gene: .; V gene: TRBV28; clone size: .; J gene: TRBJ1-2; CDR3 protein: CASSFQGSTRGNGYTF; CDR3 DNA: TGTGCCAGCAGTTTTCAGGGGAGTACCCGAGGAAATGGCTACACCTTC
D gene: TRBD2; V gene: TRBV4-3; clone size: .; J gene: TRBJ2-1; CDR3 protein: CASSQIAGQYNEQFF; CDR3 DNA: TGCGCCAGCAGCCAAATAGCGGGACAATACAATGAGCAGTTCTTC
D gene: TRBD1; V gene: TRBV6-1; clone size: .; J gene: TRBJ1-5; CDR3 protein: CASSWGQGWNQPQHF; CDR3 DNA: TGTGCCAGCAGCTGGGGACAGGGGTGGAATCAGCCCCAGCATTTT
D gene: .; V gene: TRBV7-9; clone size: once; J gene: TRBJ2-7; CDR3 protein: CASSTTGSSYEQYF; CDR3 DNA: TGTGCCAGCAGCACGACGGGGAGCTCCTACGAGCAGTACTTC
D gene: TRBD2; V gene: TRBV7-2; clone size: .; J gene: TRBJ2-3; CDR3 protein: CASSLTSGRSHRGTDTQYF; CDR3 DNA: TGTGCCAGCAGCCTGACTAGCGGGAGGTCCCACAGGGGCACAGATACGCAGTATTTT
D gene: .; V gene: TRBV27; clone size: .; J gene: TRBJ2-7; CDR3 protein: CASRSAGPSSYEQYF; CDR3 DNA: TGTGCCAGCAGGTCTGCGGGGCCGAGCTCCTACGAGCAGTACTTC
D gene: TRBD2; V gene: TRBV28; clone size: .; J gene: TRBJ2-1; CDR3 protein: CASRPGTSGYPPYNEQFF; CDR3 DNA: TGTGCCAGCAGGCCCGGGACTAGCGGGTACCCCCCCTACAATGAGCAGTTCTTC
D gene: .; V gene: TRBV2; clone size: .; J gene: TRBJ2-1; CDR3 protein: CASGREQFF; CDR3 DNA: TGTGCCAGCGGGAGGGAGCAGTTCTTC
D gene: .; V gene: TRBV5-4; clone size: .; J gene: TRBJ2-5; CDR3 protein: CASSLEETQYF; CDR3 DNA: TGTGCCAGCAGCTTGGAAGAGACCCAGTACTTC
D gene: .; V gene: TRBV28; clone size: .; J gene: TRBJ2-1; CDR3 protein: CASSPSSRGPESSYNEQFF; CDR3 DNA: TGTGCCAGCAGTCCGTCTTCTCGGGGTCCTGAGAGCTCCTACAATGAGCAGTTCTTC
D gene: .; V gene: TRBV30; clone size: .; J gene: TRBJ2-7; CDR3 protein: CAWSVAGKYEQYF; CDR3 DNA: TGTGCCTGGAGTGTAGCAGGGAAATACGAGCAGTACTTC
D gene: TRBD2; V gene: TRBV7-2; clone size: .; J gene: TRBJ2-3; CDR3 protein: CASSLRKRTSAGTDTQYF; CDR3 DNA: TGTGCCAGCAGCTTAAGAAAAAGGACTAGCGCGGGCACAGATACGCAGTATTTT
D gene: TRBD2; V gene: TRBV2; clone size: .; J gene: TRBJ2-7; CDR3 protein: CASTLLAGGGEQYF; CDR3 DNA: TGTGCCAGCACTCTACTAGCGGGAGGAGGCGAGCAGTACTTC
D gene: TRBD2; V gene: TRBV9; clone size: .; J gene: TRBJ2-3; CDR3 protein: CASSVSTGTSGRRGDTQYF; CDR3 DNA: TGTGCCAGCAGCGTGTCTACGGGGACTAGCGGAAGAAGGGGGGATACGCAGTATTTT